The entry below describes one T cell receptor (beta chain). The method was immunoSEQ multiplex PCR; TCRdb's version includes in-frame clones alone and lacks a portion of them. The table lists 150,000 or so clones, 85% to 95% of them singletons. This record belongs to a study of T cell responses to AZD1222 COVID-19 vaccine. Germline lookup yields CDR1 DFQATT and CDR2 SNEGSKA (reference sequence). The CDR3 has 10 amino acids. The germline V and J ends were trimmed by 5 bases and 13 bases, with 15 bases remaining between them. This sequence originates from an adult in good health. V gene TRBV20-1 combines with J gene TRBJ2-7; a possible D gene is TRBD1 (6 bases). This sample comprised peripheral blood, obtained on day 0 of AZD1222 vaccination. The CDR3 nucleotides read TGCAGTGCTCCGGACAGTAGTCCATACTTC. Translation: CSAPDSSPYF.